These 12 T cell receptor beta chains share one sample of origin, sequenced in a study of cytomegalovirus exposure and HLA in healthy donors. PCR was performed using 60 Vbeta and 13 Jbeta primers. Profiled with immunoSEQ multiplex PCR; TCRdb holds only in-frame clones, not every one. The sample has nearly 200,000 clones, 82% seen once. Sequencing input: PBMCs. The receptors stem from a woman in her forties or fifties in good health and CMV-seropositive.

The chain carries TRBV7-3 and TRBJ2-1; TRBD2 aligns across 11 bases. The germline V gene encodes CDR1 SGHTA and CDR2 FQGTGA. The CDR3 is made up of 13 amino acids. Trimming at V came to 4 bases and at J to 10 bases, leaving 3 bases not matched to a gene. The CDR3 DNA reads TGTGCCAGCAGCTCCCGACTAGCGGGGGAGCAGTTCTTC. Translation: CASSSRLAGEQFF.

The V and J genes are TRBV14 and TRBJ2-7; 9 bases line up with TRBD2. Germline V CDR1 and CDR2: SGHDN, FVKESK. CDR3 length: 15 residues. Trimming at V came to 2 bases and at J to 3 bases, leaving 5 bases not matched to a gene. CDR3 amino acids: CASSQSLAGFYEQYF. The CDR3, as DNA: TGTGCCAGCAGCCAATCTCTAGCGGGATTCTACGAGCAGTACTTC.

CDR3 nucleotides: TGCGCCAGCAGCCCCGGGACTAGCGGGAGGCTGGAGGAGCTGTTTTTT. Its translation: CASSPGTSGRLEELFF. The chain links TRBV10-1 to TRBJ2-2; 15 bases are a match to TRBD2. J lost 10 bases, V lost 6 bases, and 9 bases had no gene match. This CDR3 contains 16 residues. Germline V gene data show CDR1 as WNHNN and CDR2 as SYGVQD (reference sequence).

The chain is built from TRBV28 and TRBJ2-5, with 8 bases matching TRBD2. V lost 2 bases to trimming and J lost 11 bases; unmatched junction nucleotides: 10. The CDR3 is 14 residues long. From germline, CDR1 is MDHEN and CDR2 SYDVKM. DNA for the CDR3: TGTGCCAGCAGTTTACCAACGGGAGGGTCTAGGCAGTACTTC. Translating it yields CASSLPTGGSRQYF.

This clone was seen only a few times. The V and J genes are TRBV4-3 and TRBJ2-7; 12 nucleotides align to TRBD1. Losses at the gene ends were 2 bases for V and 7 bases for J; bases not matched to a gene: 12. This CDR3 is built from 17 residues. CDR1 and CDR2 from the germline V gene are LGHNA and YSLEER. The CDR3 spells CASSQTPAGQGAVEQYF. CDR3 DNA sequence: TGCGCCAGCAGCCAAACCCCGGCGGGACAGGGGGCCGTAGAGCAGTACTTC.

This chain links TRBV2 with TRBJ1-6; no definite D call. Germline-derived CDR1 and CDR2 are SNHLY and FYNNEI. The CDR3 has 16 amino acids. The V end lost 6 bases, the J end lost 7 bases, and 19 bases lay between the germline ends. The CDR3 nucleotides read TGTGCCAGCAGAATAATGGGCCAAGCCGGAAATTCACCCCTCCACTTT. Translated: CASRIMGQAGNSPLHF.

This chain links TRBV11-3 with TRBJ1-1, with D tentatively TRBD1 (6 bases). CDR3 length: 17 residues. V was shortened by 2 bases and J by 8 bases, with 24 bases between the two germline ends. Germline-derived CDR1 and CDR2 are SGHNT and YENEEA. This CDR3 reads CASSLKSQCRGMAEAFF. CDR3 nucleotide sequence: TGTGCCAGCAGCTTAAAGTCGCAGTGCAGGGGCATGGCGGAAGCTTTCTTT.

CDR3 in DNA: TGTGCCAGCAGTCGACTAGCGGGAACGATTGGGTACTTC. Protein: CASSRLAGTIGYF. The chain is built from TRBV6-1 and TRBJ2-4, with 11 bases lining up with TRBD2. The CDR3 length is 13 residues. The trim removed 5 bases at V and 15 bases at J, leaving 9 bases unmatched. Germline V lookup: CDR1 MNHNS, CDR2 SASEGT.

A remark on this clone: The junction does not match germline at one end; this may be a read error. The chain has TRBV7-9 and TRBJ2-1, with 10 bases that match TRBD1. The germline V gene encodes CDR1 SEHNR and CDR2 FQNEAQ (reference sequence). The CDR3 extends over 17 amino acids. In DNA, the CDR3 is TGTTCCAGCAGCTTTGTCCCGGGACAGGGGAACTACAATGAGCAGTTCTTC. Protein sequence: CSSSFVPGQGNYNEQFF. Variable domain in full (rest from reference TRBV7-9 and TRBJ2-1): DTGVSQNPRHKITKRGQNVTFRCDPISEHNRLYWYRQTLGQGPEFLTYFQNEAQLEKSRLLSDRFSAERPKGSFSTLEIQRTEQGDSAMYLCSSSFVPGQGNYNEQFFGPGTRLTVL.

The rearrangement uses TRBV19 and TRBJ1-5; 8 positions match TRBD1. Germline V gene lookup returns CDR1 LNHDA and CDR2 SQIVND (reference sequence). After removal of 5 bases from V and 7 bases from J, the junction contained 7 bases not matched to a gene. The CDR3 covers 14 residues. For the CDR3, the DNA is TGTGCCAGTAGTTCGGCAGGGGGCGGCCAGCCCCAGCATTTT. Translation: CASSSAGGGQPQHF.

This CDR3 reads CASSYRGQGFNEQYF. CDR3 sequence (DNA): TGTGCCAGCAGCTACCGGGGACAGGGGTTCAACGAGCAGTACTTC. The chain joins TRBV9 to TRBJ2-7, with 10 bases lining up with TRBD1. The CDR3 is 15 amino acids. CDR1 and CDR2 from the germline V gene are SGDLS and YYNGEE. Trimming removed 4 bases from V and 5 bases from J; junction bases left unmatched: 9.

The V call is TRBV5-6, the J call TRBJ1-1; possible D gene TRBD1, 5 bases. Germline CDR1 is SGHDT and CDR2 is YYEEEE. The CDR3 runs to 14 residues. V was shortened by 1 base and J by 8 bases, with 15 bases between the two germline ends. The DNA for the CDR3 is TGTGCCAGCAGCTTGCCGAGACAGCCACAAGAAGCTTTCTTT. As protein: CASSLPRQPQEAFF. Combining the CDR3 with reference TRBV5-6 and TRBJ1-1 gives the whole variable domain DAGVTQSPTHLIKTRGQQVTLRCSPKSGHDTVSWYQQALGQGPQFIFQYYEEEERQRGNFPDRFSGHQFPNYSSELNVNALLLGDSALYLCASSLPRQPQEAFFGQGTRLTVV.